This is a list of T cell receptor beta chains from one sample in a study of T cells in Graves' hyperthyroidism and ophthalmopathy. TCRdb passed the multiplex PCR reads through MiXCR, listing each CDR3 protein once. The sample has 500,000 to 650,000 distinct CDR3 sequences, approximately 20% seen once. The specimen sequenced was blood. The receptor source for this set is a man aged 40-49 years with Graves' ophthalmopathy. CDR3s include the opening cysteine and the closing phenylalanine or tryptophan. The D gene is left open where the match is weak. Clone size is stated in some rows and not others, as once, few, many or a class when expanded.

D gene	J gene	clone size	V gene	CDR3 protein	CDR3 DNA
.	TRBJ2-1	many	TRBV20-1	CSARGLDYSYNEQFF	TGCAGTGCTAGGGGATTGGACTACTCCTACAATGAGCAGTTCTTC
TRBD1	TRBJ2-7	many	TRBV11-1	CASSSGQNRYEQYF	TGTGCCAGCAGCTCGGGACAGAATCGCTACGAGCAGTACTTC
.	TRBJ2-7	.	TRBV12-3/TRBV12-4	CASAAPTYEQYF	TGTGCCAGCGCGGCCCCTACCTACGAGCAGTACTTC
.	TRBJ1-1	many	TRBV11-2	CASSLQQGQGNTEAFF	TGTGCCAGCAGCCTACAACAGGGCCAGGGGAACACTGAAGCTTTCTTT
.	TRBJ1-5	many	TRBV20-1	CSADGPNQPQHF	TGCAGTGCCGACGGTCCCAATCAGCCCCAGCATTTT
.	TRBJ1-4	.	TRBV5-1	CASSRDPSNGEKLFF	TGCGCCAGCAGCCGTGATCCGTCAAACGGAGAAAAACTGTTTTTT
TRBD1	TRBJ2-1	.	TRBV9	CASSAGQGIYEQFF	TGTGCCAGCAGCGCGGGACAGGGCATATATGAGCAGTTCTTC
.	TRBJ2-3	many	TRBV7-2	CASSLEVRETDTQYF	TGTGCCAGCAGCTTAGAAGTCAGGGAGACAGATACGCAGTATTTT
.	TRBJ2-7	.	TRBV20-1	CSAGPGGSYEQYF	TGCAGTGCTGGCCCCGGGGGATCCTACGAGCAGTACTTC
TRBD1	TRBJ2-7	few	TRBV6-1	CASSPGGASYEQYF	TGTGCCAGCAGTCCAGGGGGCGCGAGTTACGAGCAGTACTTC
TRBD2	TRBJ2-1	.	TRBV12-3/TRBV12-4	CASSFSSGSNDQFF	TGTGCCAGCAGTTTTTCTAGCGGGAGCAATGACCAGTTCTTC
TRBD1	TRBJ1-5	.	TRBV4-2	CASSPLTGGANQPQHF	TGTGCCAGCAGCCCTCTAACAGGGGGCGCGAATCAGCCCCAGCATTTT
.	TRBJ2-3	many	TRBV18	CASSPSSPTDTQYF	TGTGCCAGCTCACCTTCCAGCCCCACAGATACGCAGTATTTT
TRBD1	TRBJ1-1	.	TRBV6-1	CASRLAGTGNTEAFF	TGTGCCAGCAGATTGGCCGGGACAGGGAACACTGAAGCTTTCTTT
.	TRBJ2-4	.	TRBV4-1	CASSQVSRLAKNIQYF	TGCGCCAGCAGCCAAGTTTCGCGTCTAGCCAAAAACATTCAGTACTTC
.	TRBJ2-7	.	TRBV7-6	CASSSSLGRVGNEQYF	TGTGCCAGCAGCTCTTCCCTTGGCAGGGTGGGGAACGAGCAGTACTTC
.	TRBJ2-7	.	TRBV30	CASQKGYEQYF	TGTGCCTCCCAAAAGGGTTACGAGCAGTACTTC
.	TRBJ2-5	many	TRBV6-1	CASSDARKQKETQYF	TGTGCCAGCAGTGACGCGAGAAAGCAGAAAGAGACCCAGTACTTC
TRBD2	TRBJ2-1	many	TRBV27	CASSPGLAGDVHNEQFF	TGTGCCAGCAGTCCCGGACTAGCGGGAGACGTCCACAATGAGCAGTTCTTC
.	TRBJ1-1	many	TRBV20-1	CSARDARVRTEAFF	TGCAGTGCTAGAGATGCCAGGGTGAGAACTGAAGCTTTCTTT
.	TRBJ1-5	few	TRBV28	CASRPTNQPQHF	TGTGCCAGCAGACCCACCAATCAGCCCCAGCATTTT
.	TRBJ2-1	many	TRBV7-9	CASTLGTLAYNEQFF	TGTGCCAGCACCTTAGGGACGCTCGCCTACAATGAGCAGTTCTTC
TRBD2	TRBJ2-1	.	TRBV19	CASKLAGGFYEQFF	TGTGCCAGTAAACTAGCGGGAGGGTTCTATGAGCAGTTCTTC
.	TRBJ1-1	.	TRBV28	CASSISSGAPNTEAFF	TGTGCCAGCAGCATCTCAAGTGGGGCTCCGAACACTGAAGCTTTCTTT
.	TRBJ1-5	few	TRBV12-3/TRBV12-4	CASKEAGANQPQHF	TGTGCCAGCAAGGAAGCCGGGGCCAATCAGCCCCAGCATTTT
.	TRBJ1-1	many	TRBV20-1	CSATHDSPPEAFF	TGCAGTGCCACCCACGACAGTCCACCTGAAGCTTTCTTT
TRBD1	TRBJ1-4	few	TRBV6-1	CASSSSGTGEEKLFF	TGTGCCAGCAGTTCTTCCGGGACAGGGGAAGAAAAACTGTTTTTT
TRBD2	TRBJ2-1	many	TRBV11-2	CASTTGGNEQFF	TGTGCCAGCACCACCGGGGGGAATGAGCAGTTCTTC
TRBD1	TRBJ2-7	.	TRBV27	CASRTGDNEQYF	TGTGCCAGCCGGACAGGGGACAACGAGCAGTACTTC
TRBD1	TRBJ1-3	.	TRBV18	CASSPYVPGQGLSSGNTIYF	TGTGCCAGCTCACCTTACGTCCCGGGACAGGGTTTGAGCTCTGGAAACACCATATATTTT
.	TRBJ1-4	few	TRBV12-3/TRBV12-4	CASSFRATNEKLFF	TGTGCCAGCAGTTTCAGGGCAACTAATGAAAAACTGTTTTTT
TRBD1	TRBJ2-3	many	TRBV28	CASSSGQGTDTQYF	TGTGCCAGCAGTTCGGGACAGGGCACAGATACGCAGTATTTT
TRBD2	TRBJ2-3	.	TRBV20-1	CSPERGGFTDTQYF	TGCAGCCCGGAGCGGGGCGGGTTCACAGATACGCAGTATTTT
TRBD1	TRBJ2-7	few	TRBV20-1	CSARGDGTAYLYEQYF	TGCAGTGCTAGGGGGGACGGGACAGCATACCTTTACGAGCAGTACTTC
TRBD2	TRBJ2-1	few	TRBV30	CAWEGTSWRNEQFF	TGTGCCTGGGAAGGGACTAGCTGGAGGAATGAGCAGTTCTTC
.	TRBJ2-3	.	TRBV7-8	CASSLVGGGVTDTQYF	TGTGCCAGCAGCTTGGTGGGGGGCGGGGTCACAGATACGCAGTATTTT
.	TRBJ1-5	many	TRBV28	CASSLRGAGDQPQHF	TGTGCCAGCAGTTTGAGGGGGGCAGGGGATCAGCCCCAGCATTTT
.	TRBJ2-7	.	TRBV15	CATSRPRDGSYEQYF	TGTGCCACCAGCAGACCCCGGGACGGCTCCTACGAGCAGTACTTC
TRBD2	TRBJ2-3	few	TRBV6-1	CASSEVSGRGDTQYF	TGTGCCAGCAGTGAAGTTAGCGGGAGGGGAGATACGCAGTATTTT
TRBD1	TRBJ2-3	.	TRBV10-3	CAISESVTGGPQSGTQYF	TGTGCCATCAGTGAGTCGGTGACAGGGGGCCCACAGTCGGGTACGCAGTATTTT
.	TRBJ1-1	few	TRBV9	CASSVTPVRTEAFF	TGTGCCAGCAGCGTAACGCCCGTTAGGACTGAAGCTTTCTTT
TRBD2	TRBJ2-2	few	TRBV27	CASSALAGGAGELFF	TGTGCCAGCAGTGCTTTAGCGGGAGGGGCCGGGGAGCTGTTTTTT
.	TRBJ2-7	many	TRBV27	CASSLTLGRETYEQYF	TGTGCCAGCAGTTTAACACTGGGCAGGGAAACCTACGAGCAGTACTTC
TRBD1	TRBJ2-4	many	TRBV18	CASSPGGTGNIQYF	TGTGCCAGCTCACCAGGAGGGACAGGAAACATTCAGTACTTC
.	TRBJ2-3	few	TRBV2	CASTLSGVGSTDTQYF	TGTGCCAGCACCCTCTCAGGGGTTGGGAGCACAGATACGCAGTATTTT